This note documents a single TCR beta chain sequence. The antigen is not known. The germline V gene encodes CDR1 PRHDT and CDR2 FYEKMQ (reference sequence). This CDR3 has 15 residues. V shed 5 bases, J shed 4 bases, and the junction held 5 bases outside the gene matches. The entry originates in a study of cytotoxic CD8 clonotypes in ibrutinib-treated CLL. Across the whole study: Response samples were taken after a median about 12 months of treatment, range 6 to 36. Study observations and caveats: With treatment, public clonotypes, which were uncommon, either contracted or remained stable. Lymph node repertoires were not studied, and sampling times were unmatched.

The protocol was immunoSEQ multiplex PCR, while the TCRdb copy is restricted to in-frame clones and leaves out a portion. The sample lists some 140,000 clones, approximately 90% occurring once. Here the sequenced sample was PBMCs, taken after 12 months of ibrutinib treatment. The sequence was collected from a human donor with chronic lymphocytic leukemia. The gene calls are TRBV13 and TRBJ2-1; 10 bases line up with TRBD2. Written as DNA, the CDR3 is TGTGCCAGCAGCATGCTAGCGGGAGCATACAATGAGCAGTTCTTC. Translation: CASSMLAGAYNEQFF.